This T cell receptor (beta chain) came from a study of post-analysis software for immune sequencing data. Study-wide background: Secondary progressive, relapsing-remitting and progressive-relapsing multiple sclerosis were among the included disease courses. Study outcomes and limitations: By F measure, samples from a shared preparation batch strongly co-clustered. TRBV5-6, TRBV5-1 and TRBV20-1 were among several TRBV segments more frequent in patients than controls. Versus controls, multiple sclerosis patients showed significantly lower diversity (normalized Chao1).

TCR beta cDNA libraries had unique molecular identifiers. From approximately 1 to 10 million T cells, about 500,000 cDNA molecules were obtained. TCRdb processed the PCR reads anew with MiXCR; each CDR3 protein has one entry. The data hold more than 500,000 distinct CDR3 sequences, with around 34% observed a single time. The CDR3 sequence is 13 residues long. V shed 1 base and J shed 11 bases, with 15 bases lying between them. Per the germline V gene, CDR1 is SGHRS and CDR2 is YFSETQ. A remark on this clonotype: Its cognate antigen is unknown.

The sample was blood. The origin of this receptor is a girl younger than 18 with multiple sclerosis. The chain couples TRBV5-1 to TRBJ2-5; TRBD2 might be the D (6 bases). The CDR3 loop reads CASSLKGGNEQYF. In DNA form, the CDR3 reads TGCGCCAGCAGCTTGAAGGGAGGCAATGAGCAGTACTTC.